This T cell receptor beta chain was recorded in a study of Ad26.COV2.S vaccination and SARS-CoV-2 variants. Regarding treatment: some 19 received Ad26.COV2.S at low or high dose, single or two shots; about 5 received placebo; per-sample allocation not given. Collection of samples fell on day 63 after the first vaccine or placebo injection. Expression of Wuhan-strain SARS-CoV-2 spike came from the Ad26 vector that formed the vaccine. Of note for this clone: Antigen specificity is unknown.

The assay was immunoSEQ multiplex PCR, and TCRdb's table has in-frame clones only and misses some. The top ten hold 2.5% to 3.5% of the sample, which has approximately 280,000 clones, around 87% seen once. The CDR3 contains 15 residues. V lost 3 bases to trimming and J lost 9 bases; unmatched junction nucleotides: 5. Germline V gene sequence: CDR1 SNHLY, CDR2 FYNNEI. Notes on the study in general: Vaccinees and placebo recipients showed similar non-spike TCR breadth. Total T cell responses may have been underestimated by the TCR breadth and depth analyses.

V usage is TRBV2 and J usage is TRBJ2-1; 13 nucleotides match TRBD2. The specimen was peripheral blood, collected in a trial of Ad26.COV2.S vaccine versus placebo. The clonotype originates from a person aged 18-65 years who received the Ad26.COV2.S COVID-19 vaccine or a placebo. Written as DNA, the CDR3 is TGTGCCAGCAGTGATAGAGGACTAGCGGGAGCTGAGCAGTTCTTC. Translated: CASSDRGLAGAEQFF.